A selection of T cell receptor beta chains follows, all from one sample in a study of T cells in localized non-small cell lung cancer. Data came from immunoSEQ multiplex PCR; TCRdb stores just in-frame clones and leaves some out. The sample consists of roughly 35,000 clones, 92% of them appearing once. Source: peripheral blood, taken before any cancer treatment. The source of these receptors is a female donor over 55 with stage I lung adenocarcinoma. Both conserved end residues are part of each CDR3. D genes are given only for firm matches. For some rows the clone size is stated as once, few or many, or as a class when expanded; others skip it.

j_call clone_size v_call d_call cdr3_nt cdr3_aa
TRBJ1-6 once TRBV19 . TGTGCCAGTAGGCTCGGGCAGGGGAATTCACCCCTCCACTTT CASRLGQGNSPLHF
TRBJ1-4 . TRBV6-1 . TGTGCCAGCAGCCAAAGGGGCGGATCTAATGAAAAACTGTTTTTT CASSQRGGSNEKLFF
TRBJ1-6 . TRBV5-5 . TGTGCCAGCAGCTTGGCAGGGACCAATAATTCACCCCTCCACTTT CASSLAGTNNSPLHF
TRBJ1-1 once TRBV27 TRBD1 TGTGCCAGCAGTCTCTCGGGACAGGGTTTCACTGAAGCTTTCTTT CASSLSGQGFTEAFF
TRBJ1-4 . TRBV20-1 . TGCAGTGCTAGGGTGGGGGGAAAACTGTTTTTT CSARVGGKLFF
TRBJ2-1 . TRBV23-1 TRBD2 TGCGCCAGCAGTCAACCGGGACTAGCGGGGGTAAGCACGACCTACAATGAGCAGTTCTTC CASSQPGLAGVSTTYNEQFF
TRBJ2-5 . TRBV5-1 . TGCGCCAGCAGCTTCCAGTTTCAAGAGACCCAGTACTTC CASSFQFQETQYF
TRBJ2-2 . TRBV19 TRBD1 TGTGCCAGTAGTATGGACAGGGTGGGCACCGGGGAGCTGTTTTTT CASSMDRVGTGELFF
TRBJ1-1 . TRBV6-5 TRBD1 TGTGCCAGCAGCCCAGGGACAGGGGAGAACACTGAAGCTTTCTTT CASSPGTGENTEAFF
TRBJ1-5 . TRBV10-3 . TGTGCCATCAGTGCCGGGACTAGCAATCAGCCCCAGCATTTT CAISAGTSNQPQHF
TRBJ1-2 . TRBV5-6 TRBD1 TGTGCCAGCAGCAGGACAGGAACCTATGGCTACACCTTC CASSRTGTYGYTF
TRBJ1-3 . TRBV7-8 . TGTGCCAGCAGCACCTCACAGGGCAACACCATATATTTT CASSTSQGNTIYF
TRBJ2-7 . TRBV6-5 TRBD2 TGTGCCAGCAGTTACTCGAGCGGGGCAAACGAGCAGTACTTC CASSYSSGANEQYF
TRBJ1-1 . TRBV19 TRBD1 TGTGCCAGTAGACCGGGACAGGCCGCCATGAACACTGAAGCTTTCTTT CASRPGQAAMNTEAFF
TRBJ2-3 . TRBV28 . TGTGCCAGCAGTTTGCGGGGCCATCACACAGATACGCAGTATTTT CASSLRGHHTDTQYF
TRBJ2-5 . TRBV19 TRBD1 TGTGCCAGTAGTCCCTGGGGACAGGGGAACGGGGAGACCCAGTACTTC CASSPWGQGNGETQYF
TRBJ2-5 . TRBV7-9 . TGTGCCAGCAGCTTAGAAGTCGGCCAAGAGACCCAGTACTTC CASSLEVGQETQYF
TRBJ1-5 . TRBV28 . TGTGCCAGCCCACCGGGGGGCTTTTCCCCCAATCAGCCCCAGCATTTT CASPPGGFSPNQPQHF
TRBJ2-2 . TRBV11-2 . TGTGCCAGCAGCTTAGCAGGGAGGCTCAACGCCGGGGAGCTGTTTTTT CASSLAGRLNAGELFF
TRBJ2-1 . TRBV30 . TGTGCCTGGAGTCACGGGGCTCGATCCTACAATGAGCAGTTCTTC CAWSHGARSYNEQFF
TRBJ2-7 once TRBV27 TRBD2 TGTGCCAGCAGATATAGCGGGGGGCTCAACGAGCAGTACTTC CASRYSGGLNEQYF
TRBJ1-1 . TRBV14 . TGTGCCAGCAGCCGAAGCTTAGAGAACACTGAAGCTTTCTTT CASSRSLENTEAFF
TRBJ1-3 . TRBV19 . TGTGCCACCAAGTTCGACCACTCTGGAAACACCATATATTTT CATKFDHSGNTIYF
TRBJ2-5 . TRBV5-4 TRBD2 TGTGCCAGCAGCTTGCGGGGGGGAGAGACCCAGTACTTC CASSLRGGETQYF
TRBJ2-5 . TRBV5-4 . TGTGCCAGCAGCTTAAACCAAGAGACCCAGTACTTC CASSLNQETQYF
TRBJ2-1 few TRBV7-8 TRBD1 TGTGCCAGCAGCCTACAGGGGGCTATAAATGAGCAGTTCTTC CASSLQGAINEQFF
TRBJ2-7 . TRBV28 TRBD1 TGTGCCAGCAGGCTACGGACAGGGTACTACGAGCAGTACTTC CASRLRTGYYEQYF
TRBJ2-7 . TRBV7-8 . TGTGCCAGCAGCTTAGCTGGAGGCGAGCAGTACTTC CASSLAGGEQYF
TRBJ1-2 . TRBV5-1 . TGCGCCAGCAGCGCCGCCGGGCCTTATTATGATGGCTACACCTTC CASSAAGPYYDGYTF
TRBJ2-5 once TRBV11-3 . TGTGCCAGCAGGAGAGGCCCGGGAGAGACCCAGTACTTC CASRRGPGETQYF
TRBJ2-2 . TRBV6-5 . TGTGCCAGCAGTTCCCCGAAGAACACCGGGGAGCTGTTTTTT CASSSPKNTGELFF
TRBJ2-3 . TRBV7-2 TRBD2 TGTGCCAGCAGCCCTACGTCAGCGGGGAATACGCAGTATTTT CASSPTSAGNTQYF